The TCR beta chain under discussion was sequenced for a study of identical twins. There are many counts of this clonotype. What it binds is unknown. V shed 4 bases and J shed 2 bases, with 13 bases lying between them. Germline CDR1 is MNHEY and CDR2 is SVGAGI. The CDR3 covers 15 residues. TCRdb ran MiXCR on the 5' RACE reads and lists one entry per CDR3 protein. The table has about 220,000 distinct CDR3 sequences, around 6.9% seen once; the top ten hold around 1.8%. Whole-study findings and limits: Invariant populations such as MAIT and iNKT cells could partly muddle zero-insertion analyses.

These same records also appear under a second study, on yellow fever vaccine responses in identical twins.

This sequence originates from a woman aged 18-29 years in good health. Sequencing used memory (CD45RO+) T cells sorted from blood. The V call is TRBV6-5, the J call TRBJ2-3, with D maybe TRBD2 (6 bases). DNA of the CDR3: TGTGCCAGCAGTTCCCCCGGGACTGCCACAGATACGCAGTATTTT. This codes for CASSSPGTATDTQYF.